This note documents a single TCR beta chain sequence. In the source study's methods: The assay estimated nucleated cells by amplifying reference gene primers. Data came from immunoSEQ multiplex PCR; TCRdb stores just in-frame clones and leaves some out. V and J calls plus clone size are reproduced from that table; the DNA served to infer D and trimming. The table records about 130,000 clones, roughly 83% of them present only once. The data originate from a study of blood T cell repertoires in COVID-19. Study at large: The United States, Italy and Spain supplied acute and convalescent COVID-19 samples.

Per germline, CDR1 MGHRA and CDR2 YSYEKL. The V and J ends lost 3 bases and 2 bases, in that order; junction bases with no gene match: 5. The CDR3 is 15 residues long. Patients from Seattle were sampled longitudinally, starting during active infection. J is TRBJ2-7 and V is TRBV4-1, with 9 bases that match TRBD1. The receptor's source is a woman aged 70 to 79 with COVID-19, enrolled during active disease. Sequencing input: peripheral blood. The DNA for the CDR3 is TGCGCCAGCAGCCAGGGGGGACAGGGAACCTACGAGCAGTACTTC. Translated: CASSQGGQGTYEQYF.